The TCR beta chain under discussion was sequenced for a study of Ad26.COV2.S vaccination and SARS-CoV-2 variants. At the level of the study: A COV1001 Ad26.COV2.S trial-arm participant provided the sample.

As to treatment: 15 to 20 received Ad26.COV2.S at low or high dose, single or two shots; about 5 received placebo; per-sample allocation not given. Sampling was done on day 63 after the first vaccine or placebo injection. Cohort 1b enrolled adults aged 18-55 years in Boston. An Ad26 vector that expressed Wuhan-strain SARS-CoV-2 spike constituted the vaccine. Assay: immunoSEQ multiplex PCR; the TCRdb copy retains only in-frame clones and omits some. This sample yields roughly 380,000 clones, of which more than 75% are seen a single time; 3.6% belongs to the top ten. Study results and caveats: An underestimation of total T cell responses may have resulted from the TCR breadth and depth analyses.

This CDR3 comprises 20 residues. J gave up 4 bases and V 2 bases, and 15 bases lay outside the gene matches. From germline, CDR1 is SGHRS and CDR2 YFSETQ. Points on this clone: The antigen is unknown.

The sequencing here drew on peripheral blood, taken in a trial of Ad26.COV2.S vaccine versus placebo. This rearrangement joins TRBV5-1 to TRBJ1-6; 10 nucleotides line up with TRBD1. The sequence derives from a person between 18 and 60 years old who received the Ad26.COV2.S COVID-19 vaccine or a placebo. CDR3 DNA: TGCGCCAGCAGCTTATCTCCCCTTGGACAGGGGGGTTATTATAATTCACCCCTCCACTTT. Translation gives CASSLSPLGQGGYYNSPLHF.